This T cell receptor beta chain was sequenced in a study of blood T cell repertoires in COVID-19. At the level of the study: COVID-19 samples from acute and convalescent phases originated in the United States, Italy and Spain. T cells, B-cell-depleted T cells, or PBMCs provided the cDNA or gDNA that served as material.

Measured with immunoSEQ multiplex PCR; TCRdb has only the in-frame clones, and not every one. The profile shows around 280,000 clones, nearly 90% of them singletons. This study enrolled people aged about 18 to 90 from around 26 US geographic areas. Grouping used clinical history reported by participants in a survey and questionnaire. The material sequenced was PBMCs or T cells enriched from blood (not recorded which). This clonotype originated in a woman in her late teens or twenties with acute COVID-19.

The DNA of the CDR3 is TGTGCCAGCTCACTGAGAGGAGGGGATCGGTTTGGGCAGTACTTC. This codes for CASSLRGGDRFGQYF. V gene TRBV18 combines with J gene TRBJ2-7; a possible D gene is TRBD2 (6 bases). Germline values: CDR1 KGHSH, CDR2 LQKENI. The CDR3 length is 15 residues. V was clipped by 4 bases and J by 9 bases, with 22 bases between them.